The 23 T cell receptor beta chains below all came from one sample that was sequenced in a study of blood T cell repertoires in COVID-19. The assay was immunoSEQ multiplex PCR, and TCRdb's table has in-frame clones only and misses some. Of a few hundred thousand clones in the sample, around 92% were seen once. The sample comprised PBMCs or T cells enriched from blood (not recorded which). These receptors were taken from a woman aged 25 to 39 who had recovered from COVID-19.

This clone was seen just once. The chain is built from TRBV3-1 (or the pseudogene TRBV3-2) and TRBJ2-7; 15 bases map to TRBD2. Trimming took 4 bases from V and 2 from J; bases not matched to a gene: 6. The CDR3 contains 17 residues. CDR1 and CDR2 from the germline V gene are LGHDT and YNNKEL (reference sequence). The CDR3, as DNA: TGTGCCAGCAGCCCCCGGGGACTAGCGGGAGGTACCTACGAGCAGTACTTC. Its translation is CASSPRGLAGGTYEQYF.

This chain connects TRBV3-1 (or the pseudogene TRBV3-2) to TRBJ1-1, with D perhaps matching TRBD1 (5 bases). V was trimmed by 6 bases and J by 8 bases, leaving 22 bases between them. Germline V CDR1 and CDR2: LGHDT, YNNKEL (reference sequence). There are 15 residues in the CDR3. Here the CDR3 reads CASSSISGGTGEAFF. The CDR3 nucleotides read TGTGCCAGCAGTTCAATTTCCGGCGGGACGGGCGAAGCTTTCTTT.

For the CDR3, the DNA is TGTGCCATCAGTGACACGGTAACACAGACAGGGAAGAACACTGAAGCTTTCTTT. Translating gives CAISDTVTQTGKNTEAFF. The V call is TRBV10-3, the J call TRBJ1-1; 7 positions agree with TRBD1. V trimming: 3 bases; J trimming: 1 base; junction bases outside the gene matches: 14. CDR1 is ENHRY, CDR2 SYGVKD, per germline. This CDR3 is 18 amino acids long.

V is TRBV28 and J is TRBJ1-2; D is perhaps TRBD1 (5 bases). Per the germline V gene, CDR1 is MDHEN and CDR2 is SYDVKM. CDR3 length: 16 residues. Trimming removed 4 bases at V and 8 bases at J, with 23 bases between. For the CDR3, the DNA is TGTGCCAGCAGTTCCCACCAACCTAGTCAGGGTAGGGGCTACACCTTC. Amino acid sequence: CASSSHQPSQGRGYTF.

This clone appeared once. This chain joins TRBV21-1 and TRBJ2-5; TRBD1, the table's D call, was not compared with the DNA. TRBV21-1 is annotated as a pseudogene. The CDR3 runs to 14 residues. CDR3 region: CASSKVPGGGTQYF. DNA of the CDR3: TGTGCCAGCAGCAAAGTCCCAGGGGGAGGTACCCAGTACTTC.

This chain connects TRBV7-3 to TRBJ2-5, with 8 bases lining up with TRBD2. CDR3 size: 15 residues. Germline CDR1 SGHTA, CDR2 FQGTGA. J lost 4 bases, V lost 1 base, and 5 bases had no gene match. In DNA, the CDR3 is TGTGCCAGCAGCTTAAAAGCCGGGAGGGCAGAGACCCAGTACTTC. The encoded protein is CASSLKAGRAETQYF.

The J gene is TRBJ1-2, the V gene TRBV4-2; D might be TRBD1 (5 bases). Germline V gene lookup returns CDR1 LGHNA and CDR2 YNFKEQ. V was cut by 0 bases and J by 0 bases, with 14 bases left in between. The CDR3 is 17 residues long. Here the CDR3 DNA reads TGTGCCAGCAGCCAAGATCAGGGCAGACGGACTAACTATGGCTACACCTTC. Translation gives CASSQDQGRRTNYGYTF.

In the case of this clone: At the DNA level, this CDR3 is encoded by other sequences in the same sample as well. The chain has TRBV11-3 and TRBJ2-1; 14 nucleotides line up with TRBD2. Trimming took 4 bases from V and 6 from J; bases not matched to a gene: 2. Germline V gives CDR1 SGHNT, CDR2 YENEEA. This CDR3 comprises 15 residues. The CDR3 DNA follows: TGTGCCAGCAGCTCCGGGACTAGCGGGAGCAATGAGCAGTTCTTC. This codes for CASSSGTSGSNEQFF.

The V gene is TRBV12-3 or TRBV12-4, the J gene TRBJ2-7; D call uncertain. V dropped 3 bases and J dropped 3 bases, with 9 bases sitting between them. This CDR3 region has 13 residues. The CDR3 is CASSLPGRYEQYF. The CDR3 nucleotides read TGTGCCAGCAGTTTGCCAGGCCGCTACGAGCAGTACTTC.

The genes are TRBV6-4 and TRBJ1-1; D remains ambiguous. V was shortened by 2 bases and J by 1 base, with 8 bases between the two germline ends. This CDR3 is built from 14 residues. CDR1 is MRHNA and CDR2 is SNTAGT in the germline V gene. As DNA, the CDR3 is TGTGCCAGCAGTGACGGGCCCAGGAACACTGAAGCTTTCTTT. This sequence encodes CASSDGPRNTEAFF.

The rearrangement links TRBV7-9 to TRBJ1-4, with D possibly matching TRBD1 (5 bases). V was clipped by 5 bases and J by 8 bases, with 27 bases between them. The CDR3 spans 18 residues. The germline CDR1 and CDR2 sequences are SEHNR and FQNEAQ (reference sequence). The CDR3 DNA sequence: TGTGCCAGCAGCGATCCCCGAGATAAGGGCAGGGTTAAGGAAAAACTGTTTTTT. Translation: CASSDPRDKGRVKEKLFF.

The chain employs TRBV19 and TRBJ2-2, with 11 positions matching TRBD2. The J segment lost 5 bases and the V segment lost 4 bases, leaving 15 bases of the junction unmatched. The CDR3 is 19 amino acids. The V gene's germline CDR1 is LNHDA and CDR2 SQIVND (reference sequence). The DNA for the CDR3 is TGTGCCAGTAGTAGACTAGCGGGACTCCTACTAAGGGAAACCGGGGAGCTGTTTTTT. Translated, it gives CASSRLAGLLLRETGELFF.

The chain couples TRBV5-1 to TRBJ2-1; 10 nucleotides line up with TRBD2. This CDR3 has 15 amino acids. The J segment lost 7 bases and the V segment lost 3 bases, leaving 7 bases of the junction unmatched. Per the germline V gene, CDR1 is SGHRS and CDR2 is YFSETQ. The DNA of the CDR3 is TGCGCCAGCAGCTCTAGCGGGAGTAGTGGGAATGAGCAGTTCTTC. This encodes CASSSSGSSGNEQFF.

CDR3 in amino acids: CASSLGLAGHYEQYF. The CDR3 DNA reads TGTGCCAGCAGTCTCGGACTAGCGGGACACTACGAGCAGTACTTC. The chain carries TRBV6-2 or TRBV6-3 and TRBJ2-7; 12 positions match TRBD2. The CDR3 has 15 residues. Germline CDR1 reads MNHEY; CDR2 reads SVGEGT. With 5 bases clipped from V and 3 bases from J, the junction kept 5 bases outside the gene matches.

This clone occurred a few times. The chain employs TRBV19 and TRBJ2-1; no clear D. Germline V CDR1 and CDR2: LNHDA, SQIVND (reference sequence). The CDR3 has 13 residues. The V gene lost 3 bases and the J gene lost 9 bases, with 12 bases spanning the gap. CDR3 DNA: TGTGCCAGTAGTATTTCCCGGGTTGGTGAGCAGTTCTTC. As protein: CASSISRVGEQFF.

The rearrangement links TRBV10-3 to TRBJ1-3, with 9 bases fitting TRBD1. J was trimmed by 4 bases and V by 6 bases; bases with no gene match: 4. The germline V gene encodes CDR1 ENHRY and CDR2 SYGVKD. This CDR3 is 14 amino acids long. The CDR3 sequence is CAISGDRDGNTIYF. Written as DNA, the CDR3 is TGTGCCATCAGCGGGGACAGGGACGGAAACACCATATATTTT.

The chain joins TRBV3-1 (or the pseudogene TRBV3-2) to TRBJ1-1; the D gene is possibly TRBD1 (6 bases). The CDR3 runs 15 residues. Germline V lookup: CDR1 LGHDT, CDR2 YNNKEL (reference sequence). Trimming cost V 4 bases and J 2 bases, with 14 bases left between them. In DNA, the CDR3 is TGTGCCAGCAGCCCACAGGGACGGGTTAACACTGAAGCTTTCTTT. This gives the protein CASSPQGRVNTEAFF.

This sequence joins TRBV18 and TRBJ1-5; D gene ambiguous. This CDR3 is built from 16 residues. Germline CDR1 is KGHSH and CDR2 is LQKENI. V gave up 0 bases and J gave up 0 bases, with 9 bases separating them. Here the CDR3 DNA reads TGTGCCAGCTCACCACCGGGCGACCCTAGCAATCAGCCCCAGCATTTT. It codes for CASSPPGDPSNQPQHF.

The chain combines TRBV29-1 with TRBJ1-2, with 7 nucleotides matching TRBD1. The trim removed 6 bases at V and 8 bases at J, leaving 12 bases unmatched. Per the germline V gene, CDR1 is SQVTM and CDR2 is ANQGSEA. This CDR3 is built from 13 residues. CDR3 coding DNA: TGCAGCGTAGATTCCGACAGGGACCTGGGCTACACCTTC. Amino acid sequence: CSVDSDRDLGYTF.

V usage is TRBV4-1 and J usage is TRBJ2-7, with TRBD2 as a possible D gene (5 bases). The length of the CDR3 is 15 residues. Per germline, CDR1 MGHRA and CDR2 YSYEKL. Trimming removed 0 bases from V and 3 bases from J, with 12 bases in between. CDR3 DNA: TGCGCCAGCAGCCAAGACTTTGGACTGAACTACGAGCAGTACTTC. Amino acid sequence: CASSQDFGLNYEQYF.

V gene TRBV20-1 combines with J gene TRBJ2-1, with unresolved D. Trimming took off 5 bases at V and 3 bases at J, with 11 bases between the two ends. Germline lookup yields CDR1 DFQATT and CDR2 SNEGSKA (reference sequence). This CDR3 spans 13 amino acids. The CDR3 nucleotides are TGCAGTGCTTGTGACTCACACTACAATGAGCAGTTCTTC. Its translation is CSACDSHYNEQFF.

V and J are TRBV5-6 and TRBJ1-1, with a tentative D call TRBD1 (6 bases). There are 15 residues in the CDR3. V was clipped by 0 bases and J by 7 bases, with 16 bases between them. Germline lookup yields CDR1 SGHDT and CDR2 YYEEEE. CDR3 in amino acids: CASSLGYGQIFEAFF. The CDR3 bases are TGTGCCAGCAGCTTGGGGTACGGACAGATATTTGAAGCTTTCTTT.

This clone was seen only a few times. CDR3 sequence (DNA): TGTGCCAGCAGCTATCGGGACTATGGCTACACCTTC. Translated, it gives CASSYRDYGYTF. This chain joins TRBV3-1 (or the pseudogene TRBV3-2) and TRBJ1-2; no definite D call. The length of the CDR3 is 12 residues. Germline-derived CDR1 and CDR2 are LGHDT and YNNKEL (reference sequence). The V end lost 5 bases, the J end lost 3 bases, and 7 bases lay between the germline ends.